This is a list of T cell receptor beta chains from one sample in a study of CD8+CD57+ T cells in acquired aplastic anemia. MiXCR was run by TCRdb on the reads, yielding one entry per CDR3 protein. The top ten hold about a sixth of the sample, which has about 190,000 distinct CDR3 sequences, around 59% seen once. Sequenced input: sorted CD4+, CD8+, or CD8+CD57+ T cells (not recorded which) from PBMCs. These receptors were taken from a human donor in good health, serving as a control. Both conserved end residues are part of each CDR3. The D gene is left open where the match is weak. Size values are once, few and many counts, or a class for expanded clones, and some rows have none.

V	D	J	size	DNA	CDR3
TRBV10-1	TRBD1	TRBJ1-5	few	TGCGCCAGCAGTGAGACGGACAGGGCCAATCAGCCCCAGCATTTT	CASSETDRANQPQHF
TRBV7-2	.	TRBJ2-3	many	TGTGCCAGCAGCTTTGGACGGGCTCCAGAGTTTCAGTATTTT	CASSFGRAPEFQYF
TRBV7-9	TRBD1	TRBJ1-6	many	TGTGCCAGCAGCCGCACAGGGGGGAATTCACCCCTCCACTTT	CASSRTGGNSPLHF
TRBV28	.	TRBJ2-2	.	TGTGCCAGCGGGGAGCTGTTTTTT	CASGELFF
TRBV10-2	.	TRBJ1-4	.	TGCGCCAGCAGTGATCAACAGGGTGCGACTAATGAAAAACTGTTTTTT	CASSDQQGATNEKLFF
TRBV6-6	.	TRBJ1-3	many	TGTGCCAGCGGTTGGGGGGGGACCGACTCTGGAAACACCATATATTTT	CASGWGGTDSGNTIYF
TRBV20-1	.	TRBJ2-3	.	TGCAGTGCGGGGGGAGGACAGAAGCGGGATACGCAGTATTTT	CSAGGGQKRDTQYF
TRBV27	TRBD1	TRBJ2-1	.	TGTGCCAGCAGGGACGGGACAGGGAGCTACAATGAGCAGTTCTTC	CASRDGTGSYNEQFF
TRBV29-1	.	TRBJ1-1	.	TGCAGCGTTGAGCCTCGTCCAGCTCTCTTT	CSVEPRPALF
TRBV18	TRBD1	TRBJ2-7	.	TGTACCAGCTCACCAGGGACAGGGGGAGCCTACGAGCAGTACTTC	CTSSPGTGGAYEQYF
TRBV7-2	.	TRBJ2-7	once	TGTGCCAGCAGCCCGCTGACACTGAGCTCCTACGAGCAGTACTTC	CASSPLTLSSYEQYF
TRBV19	.	TRBJ1-5	once	TGTGCCAGTACCCCAACAGGGATTAGCAATCAGCCCCAGCATTTT	CASTPTGISNQPQHF
TRBV5-4	TRBD2	TRBJ2-7	.	TGTGCCAGCAGCTTGGTAGCGGGGGTACACGAGCAGTACTTC	CASSLVAGVHEQYF
TRBV10-3	.	TRBJ2-2	.	TGTGCCATCAGTCGCGCAGCGAACACCGGGGAGTTGTTTTTT	CAISRAANTGELFF
TRBV19	TRBD2	TRBJ2-7	.	TGTGCCAGTAGTCCCCCCTCGGGACTAGCGGGATTCGTTTACGAGCAGTACTTC	CASSPPSGLAGFVYEQYF
TRBV25-1	TRBD1	TRBJ2-3	once	TGTGCCAGCAGTGAGCTGGACAGGGGGTCGCAGTATTTT	CASSELDRGSQYF
TRBV29-1	TRBD1	TRBJ1-1	many	TGCAGCGCCGTTGAGGTGGGGACAGGGGAGGGAGTTGAAGCTTTCTTT	CSAVEVGTGEGVEAFF
TRBV9	TRBD1	TRBJ1-2	.	TGTGCCAGCAGCGGAACCGGGACAGGTGATGGCTACACCTTC	CASSGTGTGDGYTF
TRBV10-3	.	TRBJ2-7	.	TGTGCCATCAGGAAGGACAGTAACGAGCAGTACTTC	CAIRKDSNEQYF
TRBV15	TRBD2	TRBJ2-1	.	TGTGCCACCAGCAGTAGCGGGGGGAATGAGCAGTTCTTC	CATSSSGGNEQFF
TRBV7-9	.	TRBJ2-2	many	TGTGCCAGCAGCTTAGACCTGCCCGGGGAGCTGTTTTTT	CASSLDLPGELFF
TRBV4-1	.	TRBJ1-1	.	TGCGCCAGCAGCCAAGTAAGGAACACTGAAGCTTTCTTT	CASSQVRNTEAFF
TRBV24-1	TRBD1	TRBJ2-5	.	TGTGCCACCAGTGATAAAGGGACAGTTCAAGAGACCCAGTACTTC	CATSDKGTVQETQYF
TRBV3-1	.	TRBJ1-2	once	TGTGCCAGCAGCCAAGACGGATCCGGCGGCTACACCTTC	CASSQDGSGGYTF
TRBV5-8	.	TRBJ1-2	many	TGTGCCAGCAGCTTTGAGACAGTCCCCGGCGATGGCTACACCTTC	CASSFETVPGDGYTF
TRBV7-2	.	TRBJ2-3	.	TGTGCCAGCAGGGCTATAATGGGTAGCACAGATACGCAGTATTTT	CASRAIMGSTDTQYF
TRBV7-6	TRBD1	TRBJ2-7	.	TGTGCCAGCAGCTTAATGGCAGGGGGAAACAATGAGCAGTACTTC	CASSLMAGGNNEQYF
TRBV10-2	TRBD1	TRBJ2-7	.	TGCGCCAGCAACGCCGGGACAGGGGTGGCGTACGAGCAGTACTTC	CASNAGTGVAYEQYF
TRBV11-1	TRBD1	TRBJ2-5	many	TGTGCCAGCAGCTTGGACAGGGGGCGCCAAGAGACCCAGTACTTC	CASSLDRGRQETQYF
TRBV7-8	.	TRBJ1-3	many	TGTGCCAGCAGCTTAGCGCCCCAGTTACCCTCTGGAAACACCATATATTTT	CASSLAPQLPSGNTIYF
TRBV25-1	.	TRBJ1-5	.	TGTGCCAGCAGTGAATCAGGGTTGGCTCAGCCCCAGCATTTT	CASSESGLAQPQHF
TRBV6-5	TRBD1	TRBJ1-4	.	TGTGCCAGCAGTTTGTTACAGGGGGATTTGGAACTGTTTTTT	CASSLLQGDLELFF